This section outlines one T cell receptor beta chain sequence together with its context. Its antigen remains unknown. The record originates from a study of T-cell reconstitution after alpha-beta-depleted transplantation in children. Regarding the study as a whole: Reports say that about two months after transplant, the alpha-beta T cells came out of several hundred graft clones that had expanded.

Researchers prepared the TCRbeta library using unique molecular identifiers, the study reports. TCRdb reanalysed the PCR reads using MiXCR and keeps one entry per CDR3 protein. The table records about 980,000 distinct CDR3 sequences, under 30% of them present only once. V lost 6 bases and J lost 2, with 16 bases in between. This CDR3 comprises 15 residues. The germline V gene encodes CDR1 ENHRY and CDR2 SYGVKD. The sequencing used PBMCs, mostly from graft donor cells, collected 360 days after TCRalphabeta/CD19-depleted stem cell transplant. The J gene is TRBJ1-1, the V gene TRBV10-3, with D maybe TRBD1 (6 bases). This clonotype was obtained from a boy younger than two who had a stem cell transplant for SCID, so the T cells may come from the graft donor. The CDR3 DNA reads as TGTGCCATCAGCACGGGACAACTCCCTAACACTGAAGCTTTCTTT. Protein: CAISTGQLPNTEAFF.